The sample holds a few counts of the clone carrying this T cell receptor (beta chain). What it binds is not known. This entry is derived from a study of blood T cells in healthy people across ages. General observations from the study: In older individuals, TCR beta diversity per million T cells was lower, falling roughly linearly with age. It was not known whether donors were CMV positive (a possible confounder of expanded clonotype changes).

A second PCR, run for roughly 7 to 11 cycles, used a sample-barcoded 5' primer plus a J-beta primer mix. TCRdb redid the calling of the 5' RACE reads with MiXCR, one entry per CDR3 protein. The sample gives about a million distinct CDR3 sequences, roughly 51% of which show up once; about a fifth is in the top ten. Sequenced input: blood. This receptor was identified in a woman aged 55 to 70 in good health.

The chain's CDR3 is CASSSGTQPYEQYF. CDR3 DNA: TGTGCCAGCAGTTCCGGGACTCAGCCCTACGAGCAGTACTTC. The rearrangement links TRBV27 to TRBJ2-7; D may be TRBD2 (6 bases). The CDR3 is made up of 14 amino acids. V was shortened by 4 bases and J by 2 bases, with 12 bases between the two germline ends. The germline CDR1 and CDR2 sequences are MNHEY and SMNVEV (reference sequence).